Sequencing of this T cell receptor (beta chain) was carried out in a study of human T cells and chemical hapten exposure (dated by TCRdb to 2020 to 2022). Context from the whole study: Libraries were pooled for sequencing, and per-sample TCR yields varied mainly because of small differences in library volumes within the pool. This study followed changes in the peripheral blood TCR repertoire in vivo during primary and secondary sensitization of alopecia patients to the hapten diphenylcyclopropenone (DPC). For every blood RNA sample, sequencing covered both the TCR alpha and TCR beta chains. Results the study describes overall, beyond this receptor: Repeated subsampling changed both the strength of the expansion versus patch-test correlation and the threshold at which the correlation became significant. The number of TCRs above 1 in 1000 frequency did not change with DPC sensitization; there was no evidence of global repertoire structure alterations.

Sample time point, as interpreted from the label and publication: healthy volunteer bleed at 2 weeks. Total RNA was isolated from unfractionated whole blood collected in Tempus Blood RNA tubes. Roughly 5 healthy volunteers served as TCR sequencing controls and were bled at day 0, 2 weeks and 6 weeks. CDR1 and CDR2 are drawn from the germline V gene: SGDLS, YYNGEE. The V and J ends are trimmed by 4 bases and 5 bases, leaving 17 bases between them. The CDR3 numbers 15 residues from cysteine through phenylalanine. The sequence is cut down to CDR3 DNA, 45 bases in frame from base 1. A remark on this clonotype: The antigen it recognizes is unknown. No much larger clonotype is one base removed from it; base qualities were not supplied.

Library generation was performed with RACE. The data were produced on a NextSeq 500. During library preparation, unique molecular identifiers were attached to individual cDNA molecules so that TCRs could be counted quantitatively and reproducibly. The original methods were these. A median of about 89,000 TCRs per sample was observed, with a range of roughly 23,224 to 750,000. The Decombinator software suite was used to annotate V, J and CDR3 in the TCR reads. Every sample was subsampled to the same number of TCRs (28,000) for the PS versus PT1 abundance plots. TCRs were defined as expanded if absent before sensitization and observed at least eight times at the 2-week time point. The raw public reads went through TCRdb reprocessing: fastp at Q25, MiXCR clone calling, in-frame beta chains kept. Rows are unified per CDR3 protein, each entry keeping the most common DNA and genes. The V and J calls, along with clone size, are taken from TCRdb and not from the paper's own processing. The sample profile shows over 85,000 distinct CDR3 sequences; 8.5% to 9% of them were found once. The ten largest make up about 3% of the sample.

The TCR comes from a female donor in good health. Some clones in this sample may be carry-over from other donors' samples. The specimen sequenced was whole blood. The chain is made from TRBV9 and TRBJ2-3; the D gene is perhaps TRBD1, on 6 matching bases. The sequenced DNA: TGTGCCAGCAGCTTATCCGGGACAATCCAAGATACGCAGTATTTT. This yields the protein CASSLSGTIQDTQYF.